Sequencing of this T cell receptor beta chain was carried out in a study of OX40 agonist ivuxolimab in advanced cancers. Study-wide context: Patients were infused with ivuxolimab every 2 weeks at 0.01 to 10 mg/kg. A partial response was reached by three patients: one with hepatocellular carcinoma and two with cutaneous melanoma.

TCRdb keeps only in-frame clones here, not all; method: immunoSEQ multiplex PCR. The repertoire holds about 88,000 clones, roughly 88% seen once, with 3.8% in the top ten. V gave up 5 bases and J gave up 3 bases, with 14 bases separating them. Germline CDR1 reads MNHNY; CDR2 reads SVGAGI (reference sequence). The CDR3 sequence is 14 residues long. The sequence derives from an adult with an advanced solid tumor such as melanoma, head and neck, liver or kidney cancer. Source: CD4+ or CD8+ T cells sorted from blood, taken in a trial of the OX40 agonist ivuxolimab. The J gene is TRBJ2-7, the V gene TRBV6-6, with TRBD1 as a possible D gene (5 bases). The CDR3 DNA follows: TGTGCCAGCAGTCGATACCAGGGTATCTACGAGCAGTACTTC. Its protein product is CASSRYQGIYEQYF.